This T cell receptor beta chain comes out of a study of control samples from healthy donors and cancer patients. This CDR3 is 16 amino acids long. The germline V gene has CDR1 KGHDR and CDR2 SFDVKD. Trimming pared 4 bases from V and 6 bases from J, leaving 18 bases between. Produced via immunoSEQ multiplex PCR; TCRdb's table is partial and in-frame only. This sample has about 150,000 clones, with 85% to 95% found just once. Sequenced sample: blood. This TCR was sampled from a woman aged 18-29 years in good health. The chain recombines TRBV24-1 with TRBJ2-1, with D possibly being TRBD1 (7 bases). The CDR3 sequence: CATSDQTGPGGNEQFF. The CDR3 bases are TGTGCCACCAGTGACCAGACAGGGCCCGGGGGCAATGAGCAGTTCTTC.